The T cell receptor beta chain under discussion was sequenced for a study of cytotoxic CD8 clonotypes in ibrutinib-treated CLL. Study outcomes and limitations: The study found public clonotypes uncommon, contracting or stable on treatment. Clonality climbed at ibrutinib response, then dropped toward baseline at progression.

Here immunoSEQ multiplex PCR was the method, and the copy in TCRdb shows in-frame clones only, minus some. The profile shows around 52,000 clones, 56% of them singletons. A word on this clone: What it binds is not known.

V lost 5 bases to trimming and J lost 2 bases, with 1 base between them. The CDR3 consists of 11 residues. The germline gives CDR1 MNHEY, CDR2 SMNVEV (reference sequence). The rearrangement joins TRBV27 to TRBJ2-1; D is undetermined. This clonotype was sampled from a human donor with chronic lymphocytic leukemia. The starting material was PBMCs, obtained after 24 months of ibrutinib treatment. Written as DNA, the CDR3 is TGTGCCAGCAGTGCCTACAATGAGCAGTTCTTC. Residues: CASSAYNEQFF.